This T cell receptor (beta chain) was found in a study of T cell changes during pregnancy in multiple sclerosis. Generated by immunoSEQ multiplex PCR, the TCRdb table keeps only in-frame clones and is missing some. The data contain 45,000 or so clones, around 90% of them singletons. This CDR3 spans 15 amino acids. The rearrangement links TRBV12-2 to TRBJ1-6; the table assigns TRBD1, which was not confirmed against the DNA. TRBV12-2 is a pseudogene segment. The sample here was CD8+ T cells from peripheral blood mononuclear cells, taken after pregnancy. The clonotype was recovered from a female donor in good health, enrolled as a control in a pregnancy study. Written as DNA, the CDR3 is TGTGCAAGTCGCTTGCCGGGACAGGGAAATTCACCCCTCCACTTT. It encodes CASRLPGQGNSPLHF.